The 18 T cell receptor beta chains in this list originate from one sample, sequenced in a study of blood T cell repertoires in COVID-19. Generated by immunoSEQ multiplex PCR, the TCRdb table keeps only in-frame clones and is missing some. Here the sample spans some 130,000 clones, over 85% being singletons. Input material: peripheral blood. All receptors derive from a man in his fifties or sixties with active COVID-19.

This clone was observed a single time. The chain recombines TRBV5-1 with TRBJ2-1; 9 nucleotides match TRBD2. V lost 0 bases, J lost 4 bases, and 5 bases stayed unmatched. Germline values: CDR1 SGHRS, CDR2 YFSETQ. CDR3 size: 16 residues. The CDR3 sequence: CASSLGSTSGYNEQFF. The CDR3 DNA reads TGCGCCAGCAGCTTGGGTTCAACTAGCGGGTACAATGAGCAGTTCTTC.

This clone was found once. The chain joins TRBV18 to TRBJ1-3, with 8 bases lining up with TRBD1. Trimming took 6 bases from V and 1 from J; bases not matched to a gene: 8. The CDR3 length is 16 residues. Per the germline V gene, CDR1 is KGHSH and CDR2 is LQKENI. CDR3 amino acids: CASSDQQGVSGNTIYF. The CDR3 region has the DNA TGTGCCAGCTCCGACCAACAGGGGGTATCTGGAAACACCATATATTTT.

The chain uses TRBV7-8 and TRBJ1-3; D is perhaps TRBD1 (6 bases). Germline V CDR1 and CDR2: SGHVS, FQNEAQ. The V gene lost 6 bases and the J gene lost 0 bases, with 15 bases spanning the gap. This CDR3 region has 16 residues. CDR3 region: CASRDLQGYSGNTIYF. CDR3 nucleotides: TGTGCCAGCAGGGACTTACAGGGTTACTCTGGAAACACCATATATTTT.

The rearrangement joins TRBV14 to TRBJ2-3; D may be TRBD2 (6 bases). Trimming pared 2 bases from V and 4 bases from J, leaving 13 bases between. Germline CDR1 SGHDN, CDR2 FVKESK. The CDR3 is made up of 15 amino acids. CDR3 loop: CASSQQGWRADTQYF. CDR3 bases: TGTGCCAGCAGCCAACAGGGATGGAGGGCAGATACGCAGTATTTT.

CDR3 amino acids: CASTTGLAAGYEQFF. CDR3 coding DNA: TGTGCCAGCACCACGGGACTAGCGGCCGGGTATGAGCAGTTCTTC. V and J are TRBV3-1 (or the pseudogene TRBV3-2) and TRBJ2-1, with TRBD2 matching over 11 bases. Germline lookup yields CDR1 LGHDT and CDR2 YNNKEL (reference sequence). The CDR3 sequence is 15 residues long. Trimming took 7 bases from V and 8 from J; bases not matched to a gene: 10.

Remarks on this clone: Additional DNA sequences in this sample encode the identical CDR3. The gene calls are TRBV29-1 and TRBJ1-1; D gene ambiguous. There are 12 residues in the CDR3. Trimming stripped 2 bases from V and 2 bases from J, with 6 bases between. Germline V gene data show CDR1 as SQVTM and CDR2 as ANQGSEA. CDR3 amino acids: CSVERGNTEAFF. In DNA form, the CDR3 reads TGCAGCGTTGAACGGGGTAACACTGAAGCTTTCTTT.

V gene TRBV18 combines with J gene TRBJ1-5; maybe TRBD1 (6 bases). The ends were cut back, 4 bases at V and 7 bases at J, with 14 bases in the middle. This CDR3 spans 14 amino acids. The V gene's germline CDR1 is KGHSH and CDR2 LQKENI. As DNA, the CDR3 is TGTGCCAGCTCACAAGACCGGGACATCCAGCCCCAGCATTTT. This sequence encodes CASSQDRDIQPQHF.

V is TRBV7-2 and J is TRBJ2-1; 8 bases map to TRBD1. Per germline, CDR1 SGHTA and CDR2 FQGNSA. V lost 2 bases and J lost 7; bases outside the gene matches: 7. This CDR3 spans 15 amino acids. CDR3 DNA sequence: TGTGCCAGCAGCTTAATGGGACAGGTCGCAAATGAGCAGTTCTTC. It encodes CASSLMGQVANEQFF.

The rearrangement joins TRBV29-1 to TRBJ2-5; 12 bases agree with TRBD1. V dropped 3 bases and J dropped 5; count of bases not matched to a gene: 10. CDR1 and CDR2 from the germline V gene are SQVTM and ANQGSEA. The CDR3 consists of 16 residues. The CDR3 DNA sequence: TGCAGCGTTGAGCCTCGGGACAGGGGGCATCGGGAGACCCAGTACTTC. Amino acids: CSVEPRDRGHRETQYF.

The gene calls are TRBV7-9 and TRBJ2-1, with 8 positions matching TRBD2. The CDR3 runs to 16 residues. Germline CDR1 SEHNR, CDR2 FQNEAQ (reference sequence). Trimming cost V 3 bases and J 4 bases; bases outside gene matches: 8. The CDR3 DNA sequence: TGTGCCAGCAGCTTCGGGAGGGCTAGCGGGTACAATGAGCAGTTCTTC. This sequence encodes CASSFGRASGYNEQFF.

The V and J genes are TRBV27 and TRBJ2-2; 7 bases align to TRBD1. The trim removed 7 bases at V and 0 bases at J, leaving 5 bases unmatched. The CDR3 runs to 15 residues. CDR1 is MNHEY, CDR2 SMNVEV, per germline (reference sequence). CDR3 sequence: CASTRGPSNTGELFF. The CDR3 coding sequence is TGTGCCAGCACGAGGGGGCCTTCGAACACCGGGGAGCTGTTTTTT.

The chain carries TRBV19 and TRBJ2-5; D is perhaps TRBD2 (5 bases). The V end lost 5 bases, the J end lost 3 bases, and 10 bases lay between the germline ends. Germline loops: CDR1 LNHDA, CDR2 SQIVND (reference sequence). The CDR3 totals 13 residues. The CDR3 sequence is CASSFGLEETQYF. CDR3 DNA sequence: TGTGCCAGTAGTTTTGGACTGGAAGAGACCCAGTACTTC.

This rearrangement joins TRBV13 to TRBJ2-1, with TRBD1 matching 9 bases. After removal of 5 bases from V and 8 bases from J, the junction contained 10 bases not matched to a gene. This CDR3 has 15 residues. CDR1 and CDR2 from the germline V gene are PRHDT and FYEKMQ (reference sequence). The CDR3 nucleotides read TGTGCCAGCAGCCCCCGGGACAGGGAGTTAGATGAGCAGTTCTTC. Translated: CASSPRDRELDEQFF.

The count of this clone is one. The chain has TRBV13 and TRBJ1-3, with a tentative D call TRBD1 (5 bases). CDR1 is PRHDT and CDR2 is FYEKMQ in the germline V gene (reference sequence). Deletions cut 0 bases from V and 1 base from J, with 25 bases between. The CDR3 extends over 21 amino acids. For the CDR3, the DNA is TGTGCCAGCAGCTTAGGACGCCTAACAGGTTCTCCCGATTTTTCTGGAAACACCATATATTTT. Translation gives CASSLGRLTGSPDFSGNTIYF. The full variable domain, rest sourced from reference TRBV13 and TRBJ1-3, is AAGVIQSPRHLIKEKRETATLKCYPIPRHDTVYWYQQGPGQDPQFLISFYEKMQSDKGSIPDRFSAQQFSDYHSELNMSSLELGDSALYFCASSLGRLTGSPDFSGNTIYFGEGSWLTVV.

This chain links TRBV7-9 with TRBJ2-7; TRBD1 might be the D (6 bases). Trimming took 5 bases from V and 3 from J, leaving 11 bases between them. Germline lookup yields CDR1 SEHNR and CDR2 FQNEAQ (reference sequence). The CDR3 is 13 amino acids. CDR3 nucleotides: TGTGCCAGCAGCGTCTCAGGGGACTACGAGCAGTACGTC. Amino acids: CASSVSGDYEQYV.

CDR3 bases: TGTGCCAGTAGTATAGATGGTAGCGGGCGCTACGAGCAGTACGTC. This gives the protein CASSIDGSGRYEQYV. V gene TRBV19 combines with J gene TRBJ2-7; 7 nucleotides line up with TRBD2. Germline loops: CDR1 LNHDA, CDR2 SQIVND (reference sequence). This CDR3 has 15 amino acids. V lost 0 bases and J lost 3; bases outside the gene matches: 5.

CDR3 nucleotides: TGTGCCAGCAGCTCCGTCGGACAGGGGGAAGAGACCCAGTACTTC. Amino acid sequence: CASSSVGQGEETQYF. J is TRBJ2-5 and V is TRBV7-9; TRBD1 aligns across 10 bases. CDR3 length equals 15 residues. Germline loops: CDR1 SEHNR, CDR2 FQNEAQ (reference sequence). V lost 4 bases and J lost 3; bases outside the gene matches: 5.

This chain joins TRBV4-1 and TRBJ2-3, with D possibly matching TRBD1 (5 bases). The V end was cut by 1 base, the J end by 7 bases, with 21 bases between. The CDR3 runs to 17 residues. The germline V gene encodes CDR1 MGHRA and CDR2 YSYEKL. CDR3 nucleotide sequence: TGCGCCAGCAGCCAAGGTATTGACAGCCTCGGAGTGAATACGCAGTATTTT. It is translated as CASSQGIDSLGVNTQYF.